This T cell receptor beta chain appears in the sequencing data of a study of siplizumab effects on memory and regulatory T cells. The study's findings and limits: A significant reduction in alloreactive sequences traceable to unstimulated CD4+ memory cells was produced by siplizumab. Mean Treg-derived proportions of mappable alloreactive CD4+ clones were 68.8% for siplizumab and 25% to 30% for controls.

Produced via immunoSEQ multiplex PCR; TCRdb's table is partial and in-frame only. The sample lists roughly 100,000 clones, approximately 94% occurring once. Germline V gene sequence: CDR1 SGHDN, CDR2 FVKESK. CDR3 size: 14 residues. V dropped 9 bases and J dropped 5 bases, with 19 bases sitting between them. As for this clone: The antigen is undetermined.

This chain uses TRBV14 with TRBJ1-2; D possibly corresponds to TRBD1 (6 bases). The sequence derives from a human donor in good health. The sample taken for sequencing was CD4+ T cells sorted from blood. CDR3 residues: CASSYQGRRYGYTF. The CDR3 bases are TGTGCCAGTTCCTATCAGGGGCGTAGATATGGCTACACCTTC.